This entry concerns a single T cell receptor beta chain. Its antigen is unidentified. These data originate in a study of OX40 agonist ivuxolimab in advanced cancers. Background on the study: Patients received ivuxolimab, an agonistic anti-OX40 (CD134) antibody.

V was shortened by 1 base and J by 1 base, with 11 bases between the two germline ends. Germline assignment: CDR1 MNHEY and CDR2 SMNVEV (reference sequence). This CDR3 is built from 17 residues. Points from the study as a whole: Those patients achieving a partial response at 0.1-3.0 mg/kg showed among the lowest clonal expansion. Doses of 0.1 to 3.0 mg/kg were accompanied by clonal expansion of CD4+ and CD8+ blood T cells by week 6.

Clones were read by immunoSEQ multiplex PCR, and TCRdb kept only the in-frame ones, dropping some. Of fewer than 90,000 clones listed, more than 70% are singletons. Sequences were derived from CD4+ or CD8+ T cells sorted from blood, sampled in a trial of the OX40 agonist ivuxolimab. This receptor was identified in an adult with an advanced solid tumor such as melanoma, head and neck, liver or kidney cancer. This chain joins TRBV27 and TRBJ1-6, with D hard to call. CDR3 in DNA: TGTGCCAGCAGTTTATTTGGGAAGGGATCCTATAATTCACCCCTCCACTTT. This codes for CASSLFGKGSYNSPLHF.